Below, 10 T cell receptor beta chains from the same sample are listed, as sequenced in a study of human T cells and chemical hapten exposure. Time point described: pre-sensitization, week 0. Treatment noted: therapeutic diphenylcyclopropenone sensitization with weekly scalp DPC. Each CDR3 protein gets one entry after TCRdb re-called the RACE reads with MiXCR. The repertoire includes 250,000 or so distinct CDR3 sequences, about 9% of them detected once, and roughly 2.5% sits in the top ten. The sample consisted of whole blood, taken in connection with sensitization to the hapten diphenylcyclopropenone (DPC). These receptors came from a woman between 40 and 50 years old with alopecia areata. Some clones in this sample may be carry-over from other donors' samples.

This chain links TRBV12-3 or TRBV12-4 with TRBJ1-2; D not certain. V was pared by 3 bases and J by 3 bases, with 11 bases between. The CDR3 consists of 14 residues. The CDR3 DNA sequence: TGTGCCAGCAGTTTTGACGGACGGTACTATGGCTACACCTTC. This gives the protein CASSFDGRYYGYTF.

The sample holds a few counts of this clonotype. The V and J genes are TRBV7-3 and TRBJ2-2; 7 nucleotides match TRBD2. Trimming removed 6 bases from V and 1 base from J; junction bases left unmatched: 5. Per the germline V gene, CDR1 is SGHTA and CDR2 is FQGTGA. CDR3 length equals 15 residues. The CDR3 bases are TGTGCCAGCAGAAAGGCGGGGGTGAACACCGGGGAGCTGTTTTTT. This translates into CASRKAGVNTGELFF.

This clonotype occurred a few times. The genes are TRBV3-1 and TRBJ1-1, with TRBD1 matching over 7 bases. With 0 bases clipped from V and 3 bases from J, the junction kept 4 bases outside the gene matches. Germline V gives CDR1 LGHDT, CDR2 YNNKEL (reference sequence). This CDR3 contains 15 residues. This CDR3 reads CASSQEVGGHTEAFF. CDR3 nucleotides: TGTGCCAGCAGCCAAGAGGTAGGGGGCCACACTGAAGCTTTCTTT. The full variable domain, completed using reference TRBV3-1 and TRBJ1-1, is DTAVSQTPKYLVTQMGNDKSIKCEQNLGHDTMYWYKQDSKKFLKIMFSYNNKELIINETVPNRFSPKSPDKAHLNLHINSLELGDSAVYFCASSQEVGGHTEAFFGQGTRLTVV.

This clonotype occurred a few times. J is TRBJ1-1 and V is TRBV7-9; tentatively, D is TRBD1 (5 bases). Germline V gives CDR1 SEHNR, CDR2 FQNEAQ (reference sequence). The ends were cut back, 1 base at V and 11 bases at J, with 17 bases in the middle. This CDR3 is 14 amino acids long. The CDR3 DNA reads as TGTGCCAGCAGCTTAGGGGGCAGGGCCCTAAAGGCTTTCTTT. Protein: CASSLGGRALKAFF.

CDR3 protein: CATTLDGLKETQYF. CDR3 nucleotides: TGTGCCACCACTCTGGACGGCCTGAAAGAGACCCAGTACTTC. V is TRBV10-3 and J is TRBJ2-5; D gene uncertain. V was shortened by 10 bases and J by 3 bases, with 18 bases between the two germline ends. CDR1 and CDR2 from the germline V gene are ENHRY and SYGVKD. This CDR3 has 14 residues.

This clonotype was counted between two and nine times. The chain couples TRBV14 to TRBJ2-2; no firm D call. This CDR3 spans 14 amino acids. Germline V CDR1 and CDR2: SGHDN, FVKESK. Trimming removed 1 base at V and 1 base at J, with 4 bases between. The CDR3, as DNA: TGTGCCAGCAGCCAAGTTAGGAACACCGGGGAGCTGTTTTTT. Its protein is CASSQVRNTGELFF.

The chain combines TRBV18 with TRBJ1-5, with D unclear. Deletions cut 1 base from V and 0 bases from J, with 4 bases between. CDR1 and CDR2 from the germline V gene are KGHSH and LQKENI. The CDR3 totals 14 residues. The CDR3 loop is CASSPRRSNQPQHF. CDR3 bases: TGTGCCAGCTCACCACGGCGTAGCAATCAGCCCCAGCATTTT.

This clonotype was seen a handful of times. V is TRBV4-1 and J is TRBJ2-5, with 15 bases lining up with TRBD2. From germline, CDR1 is MGHRA and CDR2 YSYEKL. CDR3 length equals 18 residues. Losses at the gene ends were 4 bases for V and 4 bases for J; bases not matched to a gene: 10. The CDR3 loop reads CASSPGLAGGGFRETQYF. The CDR3 DNA is TGCGCCAGCAGCCCAGGACTAGCGGGAGGGGGGTTTCGAGAGACCCAGTACTTC.

This clonotype was seen at least ten times. The rearrangement uses TRBV29-1 and TRBJ1-1; D gene uncertain. The germline V and J ends were trimmed by 3 bases and 1 base, with 9 bases remaining between them. The CDR3 runs 13 residues. The V gene's germline CDR1 is SQVTM and CDR2 ANQGSEA. CDR3 DNA sequence: TGCAGCGTTGATAGTGGCGAGAACACTGAAGCTTTCTTT. Translated, it gives CSVDSGENTEAFF.

This clonotype was seen only a few times. The rearrangement uses TRBV4-3 and TRBJ2-4, with no clear D. V lost 0 bases and J lost 7, with 13 bases in between. The CDR3 is 15 amino acids. Germline V gene data show CDR1 as LGHNA and CDR2 as YSLEER. Here the CDR3 reads CASSQEATPGNIQYF. In DNA form, the CDR3 reads TGCGCCAGCAGCCAAGAGGCCACTCCCGGGAACATTCAGTACTTC.